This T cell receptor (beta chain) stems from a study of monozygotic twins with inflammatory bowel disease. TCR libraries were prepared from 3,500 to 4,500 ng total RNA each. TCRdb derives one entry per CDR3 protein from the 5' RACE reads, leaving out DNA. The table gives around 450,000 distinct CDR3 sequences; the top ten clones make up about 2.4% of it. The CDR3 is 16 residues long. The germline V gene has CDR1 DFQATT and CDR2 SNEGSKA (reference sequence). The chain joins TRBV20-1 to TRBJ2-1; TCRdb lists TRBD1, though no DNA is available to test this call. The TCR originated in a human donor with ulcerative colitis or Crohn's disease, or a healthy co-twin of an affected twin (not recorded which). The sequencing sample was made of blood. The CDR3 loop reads CSARPLGGSSYNEQFF.